The 9 T cell receptor beta chains below all came from one sample that was sequenced in a study of blood T cell repertoires in COVID-19. Sequenced by immunoSEQ multiplex PCR; TCRdb stores in-frame clones only, minus some. The table includes fewer than 60,000 clones, around 84% detected once. The sample taken for sequencing was peripheral blood. The source of these receptors is a woman aged 80 or older with acute or convalescent COVID-19.

The chain uses TRBV10-3 and TRBJ2-2, with 8 bases matching TRBD1. Germline values: CDR1 ENHRY, CDR2 SYGVKD. Trimming at V came to 2 bases and at J to 0 bases, leaving 5 bases not matched to a gene. The CDR3 covers 17 residues. The CDR3 reads CAISERRQGTNTGELFF. DNA for the CDR3: TGTGCCATCAGTGAGAGGAGACAGGGGACGAACACCGGGGAGCTGTTTTTT.

This CDR3 is CASSEGRRDRFLSYEQYF. Here the CDR3 DNA reads TGTGCCAGCAGTGAAGGGCGTCGTGACAGGTTCCTCTCCTACGAGCAGTACTTC. The rearrangement uses TRBV6-1 and TRBJ2-7, with D perhaps TRBD1 (6 bases). Germline V gene lookup returns CDR1 MNHNS and CDR2 SASEGT. There are 18 residues in the CDR3. V dropped 1 base and J dropped 0 bases, with 19 bases sitting between them.

J is TRBJ2-5 and V is TRBV19; possibly TRBD2 for D (7 bases). There are 15 residues in the CDR3. Trimming took 9 bases from V and 4 from J, leaving 21 bases between them. CDR1 is LNHDA and CDR2 is SQIVND in the germline V gene (reference sequence). Here the CDR3 DNA reads TGTGCCAGCAGAAGTGGGGGGGGCCGGGCAGAGACCCAGTACTTC. Amino acid sequence: CASRSGGGRAETQYF.

This chain joins TRBV7-9 and TRBJ1-4; 9 nucleotides line up with TRBD1. Germline CDR1 and CDR2: SEHNR and FQNEAQ (reference sequence). This CDR3 is built from 13 residues. The ends lost 5 bases at V and 7 bases at J; junction bases unmatched: 2. This CDR3 is CASSRGQGEKLFF. In DNA form, the CDR3 reads TGTGCCAGCAGCCGGGGACAGGGTGAAAAACTGTTTTTT.

The chain uses TRBV10-2 and TRBJ2-3, with 13 bases matching TRBD2. Germline-derived CDR1 and CDR2 are WSHSY and SAAADI. Germline trimming cut 6 bases from V and 4 bases from J; bases unmatched to any gene: 1. The CDR3 has 14 amino acids. The CDR3 DNA reads TGCGCCAGCAGGACTAGCGGGGGGTCAGATACGCAGTATTTT. This codes for CASRTSGGSDTQYF.

The rearrangement uses TRBV7-2 and TRBJ2-7; TRBD2 might be the D (6 bases). V was trimmed by 1 base and J by 6 bases, leaving 13 bases between them. CDR1 is SGHTA and CDR2 is FQGNSA in the germline V gene. CDR3 size: 14 residues. The CDR3 sequence: CASSLGGGWGEQYF. The DNA for the CDR3 is TGTGCCAGCAGCTTAGGTGGAGGGTGGGGCGAGCAGTACTTC.

The J gene is TRBJ1-3, the V gene TRBV5-1; TRBD1 might be the D (6 bases). Trimming stripped 7 bases from V and 4 bases from J, with 18 bases between. The CDR3 sequence is 15 residues long. CDR1 SGHRS and CDR2 YFSETQ come from the germline V gene. Here the CDR3 reads CASAPTGISGNTIYF. CDR3 sequence (DNA): TGCGCCAGCGCCCCGACAGGTATATCCGGAAACACCATATATTTT.

This clone was detected only once. The chain uses TRBV11-2 and TRBJ2-5, with TRBD1 identical over 7 bases. V trimming: 5 bases; J trimming: 2 bases; junction bases outside the gene matches: 5. CDR3 length: 14 residues. Per germline, CDR1 SGHAT and CDR2 FQNNGV. The DNA for the CDR3 is TGTGCCAGCAGCCTTCCACAGGGGCAAGAGACCCAGTACTTC. It encodes CASSLPQGQETQYF.

The chain is built from TRBV29-1 and TRBJ1-2; maybe TRBD1 (5 bases). V lost 4 bases and J lost 6, with 9 bases in between. This CDR3 contains 11 residues. Germline V gene data show CDR1 as SQVTM and CDR2 as ANQGSEA. CDR3: CSVVGVNGYTF. CDR3 sequence (DNA): TGCAGCGTTGTAGGGGTCAATGGCTACACCTTC.